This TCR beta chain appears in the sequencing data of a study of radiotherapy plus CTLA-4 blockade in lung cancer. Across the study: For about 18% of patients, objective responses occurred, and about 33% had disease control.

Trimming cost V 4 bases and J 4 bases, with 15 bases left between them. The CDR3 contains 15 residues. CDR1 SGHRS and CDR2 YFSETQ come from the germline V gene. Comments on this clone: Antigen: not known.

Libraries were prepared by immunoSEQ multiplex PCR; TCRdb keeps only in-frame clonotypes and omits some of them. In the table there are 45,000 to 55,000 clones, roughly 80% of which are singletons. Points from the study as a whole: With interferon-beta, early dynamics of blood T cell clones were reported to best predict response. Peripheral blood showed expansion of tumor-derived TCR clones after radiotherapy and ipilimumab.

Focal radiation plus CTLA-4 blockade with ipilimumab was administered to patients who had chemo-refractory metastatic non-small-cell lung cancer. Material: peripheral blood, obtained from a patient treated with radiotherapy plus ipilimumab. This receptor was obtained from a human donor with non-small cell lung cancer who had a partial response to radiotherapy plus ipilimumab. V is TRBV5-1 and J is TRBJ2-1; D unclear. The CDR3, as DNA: TGCGCCAGCAGCCTACTGTCCTCGAAGTACAATGAGCAGTTCTTC. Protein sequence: CASSLLSSKYNEQFF. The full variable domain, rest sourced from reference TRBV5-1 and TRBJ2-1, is KAGVTQTPRYLIKTRGQQVTLSCSPISGHRSVSWYQQTPGQGLQFLFEYFSETQRNKGNFPGRFSGRQFSNSRSEMNVSTLELGDSALYLCASSLLSSKYNEQFFGPGTRLTVL.